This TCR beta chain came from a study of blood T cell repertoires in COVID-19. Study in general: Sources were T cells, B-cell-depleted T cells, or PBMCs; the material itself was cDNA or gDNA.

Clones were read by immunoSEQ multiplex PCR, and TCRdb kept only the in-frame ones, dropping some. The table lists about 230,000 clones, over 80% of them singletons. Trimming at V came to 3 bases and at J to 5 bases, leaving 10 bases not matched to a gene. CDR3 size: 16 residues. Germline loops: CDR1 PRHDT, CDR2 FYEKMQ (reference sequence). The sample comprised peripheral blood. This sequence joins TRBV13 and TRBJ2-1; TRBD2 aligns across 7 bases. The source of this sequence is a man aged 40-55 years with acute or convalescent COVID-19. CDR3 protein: CASSFLAEFSDNEQFF. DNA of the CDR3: TGTGCCAGCAGCTTTCTAGCGGAGTTTTCTGACAATGAGCAGTTCTTC.